This TCR beta chain was recovered during a study of T cell responses to AZD1222 COVID-19 vaccine. Overall study: Both about-4-week and about-12-week second-dose recipients were combined. Study-level results: Most donors were white British, females outnumbered males, and clonal diversity was possibly underestimated. The span of vaccine-associated CD4 TCRs extended across spike, with dominance at 160-218 and 743-854. It was only a handful of AZD1222 recipients who were seropositive at baseline.

TCRdb's copy holds only in-frame clones and misses some; the assay was immunoSEQ multiplex PCR. Of 88,000 or so clones listed, roughly nine tenths are singletons. Trimming took off 1 base at V and 0 bases at J, with 10 bases between the two ends. Germline-derived CDR1 and CDR2 are MNHNS and SASEGT. The CDR3 has 16 residues. Details on this clone: As yet, its antigen is unknown.

Sequencing was performed on peripheral blood, taken on day 0 of AZD1222 vaccination. This TCR was recovered from an adult in good health. The chain has TRBV6-1 and TRBJ1-3; D is undetermined. The CDR3 is CASSEVRAYSGNTIYF. The CDR3 nucleotides read TGTGCCAGCAGTGAAGTTAGGGCATACTCTGGAAACACCATATATTTT.